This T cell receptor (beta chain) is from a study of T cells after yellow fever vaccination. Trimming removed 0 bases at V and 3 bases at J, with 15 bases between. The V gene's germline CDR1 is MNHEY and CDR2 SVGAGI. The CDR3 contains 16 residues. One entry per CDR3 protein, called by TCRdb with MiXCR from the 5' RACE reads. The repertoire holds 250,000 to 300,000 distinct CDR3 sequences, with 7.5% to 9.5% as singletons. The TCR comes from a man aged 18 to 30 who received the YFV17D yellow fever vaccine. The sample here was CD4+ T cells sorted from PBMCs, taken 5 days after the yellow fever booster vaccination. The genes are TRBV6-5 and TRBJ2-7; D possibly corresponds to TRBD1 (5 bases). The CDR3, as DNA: TGTGCCAGCAGTTACTCGGCAGGGTGGGCTAACTACGAGCAGTACTTC. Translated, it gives CASSYSAGWANYEQYF.